The 27 T cell receptor beta chains in this list originate from one sample, sequenced in a study of OX40 agonist ivuxolimab in advanced cancers. The protocol was immunoSEQ multiplex PCR, while the TCRdb copy is restricted to in-frame clones and leaves out a portion. Of 45,000 to 55,000 clones in the sample, approximately 81% were seen once. Sequencing used CD4+ or CD8+ T cells sorted from blood, obtained in a trial of the OX40 agonist ivuxolimab. The receptor set was obtained from an adult with an advanced solid tumor such as melanoma, head and neck, liver or kidney cancer.

The chain recombines TRBV19 with TRBJ2-5; TRBD2 is a possible D gene (5 bases). V lost 6 bases to trimming and J lost 1 base, with 9 bases between them. Germline loops: CDR1 LNHDA, CDR2 SQIVND (reference sequence). This CDR3 region has 13 residues. This chain's CDR3 is CASSPGIQETQYF. CDR3 DNA sequence: TGTGCCAGTAGCCCCGGGATCCAAGAGACCCAGTACTTC.

This sequence joins TRBV23-1 and TRBJ1-5; possible D gene TRBD1, 5 bases. TRBV23-1 belongs to the ORF category, with a function that is uncertain. Trimming shortened V by 4 bases and J by 0 bases, and 19 bases separated the two germline ends. The CDR3 contains 18 residues. CDR3 DNA sequence: TGCGCCAGCAGTCGAGTCGGGACTCCCGATAATAGCAATCAGCCCCAGCATTTT. Amino acids: CASSRVGTPDNSNQPQHF.

The chain combines TRBV4-1 with TRBJ1-2; no definite D call. With 6 bases removed from V and 2 bases from J, the gap between germline ends came to 16 bases. CDR3 length: 15 residues. In germline, CDR1 is MGHRA, CDR2 YSYEKL. CDR3 in DNA: TGCGCCAGCAGATCCTTCCCACTGGACAACTATGGCTACACCTTC. It encodes CASRSFPLDNYGYTF.

This clone was seen only once. V usage is TRBV5-1 and J usage is TRBJ1-2, with TRBD1 as a possible D gene (6 bases). V was clipped by 4 bases and J by 4 bases, with 11 bases between them. Germline CDR1 and CDR2: SGHRS and YFSETQ. The CDR3 spans 13 residues. CDR3 DNA sequence: TGCGCCAGCAGCAATAACAGGGTCTATGGCTACACCTTC. It yields the protein CASSNNRVYGYTF.

The rearrangement links TRBV7-9 to TRBJ2-1; tentatively, D is TRBD2 (7 bases). V was trimmed by 5 bases and J by 10 bases, leaving 15 bases between them. This CDR3 spans 13 amino acids. The V gene's germline CDR1 is SEHNR and CDR2 FQNEAQ (reference sequence). DNA for the CDR3: TGTGCCAGCAGCCCCGGGGGGCGGAGAGAGCAGTTCTTC. It is translated as CASSPGGRREQFF. The variable domain in full, with the rest retrieved from reference TRBV7-9 and TRBJ2-1, is DTGVSQNPRHKITKRGQNVTFRCDPISEHNRLYWYRQTLGQGPEFLTYFQNEAQLEKSRLLSDRFSAERPKGSFSTLEIQRTEQGDSAMYLCASSPGGRREQFFGPGTRLTVL.

The rearrangement joins TRBV15 to TRBJ1-1; D uncertain. V was cut by 0 bases and J by 0 bases, with 2 bases left in between. From germline, CDR1 is LNHNV and CDR2 YYDKDF (reference sequence). The CDR3 is made up of 13 amino acids. The CDR3 sequence is CATSRDMNTEAFF. For the CDR3, the DNA is TGTGCCACCAGCAGAGATATGAACACTGAAGCTTTCTTT.

Here the CDR3 reads CASSYDSSRYEQYF. The CDR3 DNA reads TGTGCCAGCAGTTACGATAGCTCTAGGTACGAGCAGTACTTC. The V and J genes are TRBV6-6 and TRBJ2-7; D is undetermined. V was cut by 2 bases and J by 4 bases, with 12 bases left in between. CDR1 and CDR2 (germline): MNHNY, SVGAGI (reference sequence). The CDR3 is 14 residues long.

The chain is built from TRBV9 and TRBJ1-1; D is perhaps TRBD1 (6 bases). The CDR3 length is 14 residues. Germline-derived CDR1 and CDR2 are SGDLS and YYNGEE. Trimming stripped 3 bases from V and 5 bases from J, with 14 bases between. CDR3: CASSGGGGKTEAFF. CDR3 in DNA: TGTGCCAGCAGCGGAGGGGGGGGAAAAACTGAAGCTTTCTTT.

J is TRBJ2-7 and V is TRBV9; 8 nucleotides match TRBD1. CDR3 length: 15 amino acids. Germline CDR1 is SGDLS and CDR2 is YYNGEE. Trimming removed 3 bases from V and 3 bases from J; junction bases left unmatched: 8. CDR3 coding DNA: TGTGCCAGCAGCGAAAGGACAGGGACTTTCTACGAGCAGTACTTC. It is translated as CASSERTGTFYEQYF.

The V call is TRBV18, the J call TRBJ2-2; D is unclear. V shed 0 bases and J shed 8 bases, with 10 bases lying between them. The germline V gene encodes CDR1 KGHSH and CDR2 LQKENI. There are 14 residues in the CDR3. CDR3 residues: CASSPPPHPGELFF. Written as DNA, the CDR3 is TGTGCCAGCTCACCACCGCCCCACCCGGGGGAGCTGTTTTTT.

The V call is TRBV2, the J call TRBJ2-2; TRBD2 aligns across 10 bases. The germline gives CDR1 SNHLY, CDR2 FYNNEI. CDR3 size: 16 residues. Unmatched junction bases numbered 11, after V lost 6 bases and J lost 7 bases. CDR3 in DNA: TGTGCCAGCAGACCCCAAGCGGGAGGGCCTGGCGGGGAGCTGTTTTTT. Residues: CASRPQAGGPGGELFF.

V and J are TRBV27 and TRBJ2-5; tentatively, D is TRBD1 (6 bases). Per germline, CDR1 MNHEY and CDR2 SMNVEV (reference sequence). V was clipped by 2 bases and J by 1 base, with 14 bases between them. This CDR3 is 16 amino acids long. The CDR3 DNA reads TGTGCCAGCAGTTTACGGGCAGGGACAATCCAAGAGACCCAGTACTTC. Amino acids: CASSLRAGTIQETQYF.

This clone turned up a few times. The chain uses TRBV19 and TRBJ1-1; D uncertain. CDR3 size: 18 residues. The V end was cut by 2 bases, the J end by 1 base, with 20 bases between. Germline V lookup: CDR1 LNHDA, CDR2 SQIVND (reference sequence). The CDR3 nucleotides are TGTGCCAGTAGTATAATTTGGGGTTCGGATTCAAAGAACACTGAAGCTTTCTTT. Translation gives CASSIIWGSDSKNTEAFF. The whole variable domain, remainder taken from reference TRBV19 and TRBJ1-1, is DGGITQSPKYLFRKEGQNVTLSCEQNLNHDAMYWYRQDPGQGLRLIYYSQIVNDFQKGDIAEGYSVSREKKESFPLTVTSAQKNPTAFYLCASSIIWGSDSKNTEAFFGQGTRLTVV.

The V gene is TRBV6-5, the J gene TRBJ2-1; 7 nucleotides match TRBD1. The V segment lost 5 bases and the J segment 5 bases; nucleotides outside the gene matches: 0. This CDR3 is built from 12 residues. Germline-derived CDR1 and CDR2 are MNHEY and SVGAGI. In DNA, the CDR3 is TGTGCCAGCAGTGGGACAGACAATGAGCAGTTCTTC. This codes for CASSGTDNEQFF.

The chain employs TRBV6-1 and TRBJ1-4; TRBD1 is a possible D gene (5 bases). In germline, CDR1 is MNHNS, CDR2 SASEGT. This CDR3 comprises 15 residues. Trimming removed 3 bases from V and 7 bases from J, with 15 bases in between. As DNA, the CDR3 is TGTGCCAGCAGTGACACAGGTCGGCTGAGTGAAAAACTGTTTTTT. It translates to CASSDTGRLSEKLFF.

V is TRBV28 and J is TRBJ1-1, with D possibly being TRBD1 (5 bases). The CDR3 length is 14 residues. Germline V lookup: CDR1 MDHEN, CDR2 SYDVKM. Trimming took 5 bases from V and 7 from J, leaving 17 bases between them. The CDR3 sequence is CASSLLVQGREAFF. The CDR3 nucleotides read TGTGCCAGCAGTCTACTGGTCCAGGGACGTGAAGCTTTCTTT.

The CDR3 coding sequence is TGTGCCAGCAGCTATCGCGGTAGGCGCCAAGAGACCCAGTACTTC. The encoded protein is CASSYRGRRQETQYF. V gene TRBV27 combines with J gene TRBJ2-5; D not certain. V was pared by 6 bases and J by 1 base, with 15 bases between. Germline assignment: CDR1 MNHEY and CDR2 SMNVEV (reference sequence). CDR3 length equals 15 residues.

This chain connects TRBV5-1 to TRBJ2-1, with D tentatively TRBD2 (5 bases). The CDR3 has 14 amino acids. V was clipped by 0 bases and J by 7 bases, with 11 bases between them. Germline V gives CDR1 SGHRS, CDR2 YFSETQ. The CDR3 DNA reads as TGCGCCAGCAGCTTGGGAGGGAGCGTTAATGAGCAGTTCTTC. Amino acids: CASSLGGSVNEQFF.

The CDR3 region is CASSQEPDRGAVGELFF. The CDR3 coding sequence is TGTGCCAGCAGCCAAGAACCGGACAGGGGGGCGGTCGGGGAGCTGTTTTTT. The chain couples TRBV4-2 to TRBJ2-2, with TRBD1 matching 10 bases. CDR1 and CDR2 (germline): LGHNA, YNFKEQ. The CDR3 has 17 amino acids. With 0 bases clipped from V and 7 bases from J, the junction kept 8 bases outside the gene matches.

The V and J genes are TRBV5-4 and TRBJ2-2; TRBD2 agrees at 9 bases. Germline values: CDR1 SGHNT, CDR2 YYREEE (reference sequence). V was clipped by 0 bases and J by 7 bases; unmatched bases: 10. The CDR3 is 17 amino acids. The CDR3 DNA is TGTGCCAGCAGCTTGGCCGGTGGTAGCGGGAGCATCGGGGAGCTGTTTTTT. It encodes CASSLAGGSGSIGELFF.

V usage is TRBV7-9 and J usage is TRBJ1-2; no firm D call. Trimming pared 5 bases from V and 3 bases from J, leaving 22 bases between. Germline CDR1 SEHNR, CDR2 FQNEAQ (reference sequence). CDR3 length equals 17 residues. DNA for the CDR3: TGTGCCAGCAGCCCTAGTGGGGAGGGATTGGGTCACTATGGCTACACCTTC. Encoded protein: CASSPSGEGLGHYGYTF.

The chain is built from TRBV11-2 and TRBJ2-7, with D perhaps given as TRBD1 or TRBD2 (5 bases each). Trimming shortened V by 7 bases and J by 1 base, and 17 bases separated the two germline ends. The CDR3 consists of 15 residues. Germline V CDR1 and CDR2: SGHAT, FQNNGV. The CDR3 region is CASTLSGAASYEQYF. DNA of the CDR3: TGTGCCAGCACCCTCTCCGGGGCAGCTTCCTACGAGCAGTACTTC.

V and J are TRBV7-9 and TRBJ2-2; no clear D gene. Per germline, CDR1 SEHNR and CDR2 FQNEAQ (reference sequence). Trimming took 2 bases from V and 0 from J, leaving 10 bases between them. This CDR3 region has 16 residues. CDR3 sequence: CASSLLYGTNTGELFF. CDR3 nucleotides: TGTGCCAGCAGCTTACTGTATGGCACGAACACCGGGGAGCTGTTTTTT.

This sequence joins TRBV5-1 and TRBJ2-5; D unresolved. Between the trimmed V and J ends, which lost 0 bases and 1 base, there was a span of 4 bases. Germline V gene sequence: CDR1 SGHRS, CDR2 YFSETQ. The CDR3 sequence is 13 residues long. The CDR3 bases are TGCGCCAGCAGCTTGGTTGTCCAAGAGACCCAGTACTTC. It yields the protein CASSLVVQETQYF.

The rearrangement joins TRBV30 to TRBJ1-2; maybe TRBD1 (6 bases). The V end lost 2 bases, the J end lost 5 bases, and 15 bases lay between the germline ends. The CDR3 is made up of 14 amino acids. In germline, CDR1 is GTSNPN, CDR2 SVGIG (reference sequence). CDR3 nucleotides: TGTGCCTGGAGTACCTCAGGAGGGGGGTATGGCTACACCTTC. This translates into CAWSTSGGGYGYTF.

The chain employs TRBV4-1 and TRBJ1-5; D is unresolved. The V gene lost 1 base and the J gene lost 5 bases, with 12 bases spanning the gap. Germline V gives CDR1 MGHRA, CDR2 YSYEKL. The CDR3 spans 15 residues. Here the CDR3 DNA reads TGCGCCAGCAGCCAAGCGGCAGGACGTCATCAGCCCCAGCATTTT. The encoded protein is CASSQAAGRHQPQHF.

This chain links TRBV2 with TRBJ2-1, with 13 bases identical to TRBD2. Germline values: CDR1 SNHLY, CDR2 FYNNEI. This CDR3 spans 15 amino acids. V lost 7 bases and J lost 6; bases outside the gene matches: 6. The CDR3 loop is CASNQLAGGRNEQFF. The CDR3 coding sequence is TGTGCCAGCAACCAACTAGCGGGAGGGCGCAATGAGCAGTTCTTC.